The present TCR beta chain was sequenced within a study of OX40 agonist ivuxolimab in advanced cancers. Anyone with autoimmune disease history or systemic immunosuppression was excluded. Only in-frame clones appear in the TCRdb table, and some are missing; sequencing was by immunoSEQ multiplex PCR. The data contain about 100,000 clones, just under 90% of them singletons. The V segment lost 6 bases and the J segment 5 bases; nucleotides outside the gene matches: 15. The germline V gene has CDR1 SQVTM and CDR2 ANQGSEA. This CDR3 has 15 residues. The chain combines TRBV29-1 with TRBJ2-5, with 7 bases that match TRBD2. This TCR came from an adult with an advanced solid tumor such as melanoma, head and neck, liver or kidney cancer. Here the sequenced sample was CD4+ or CD8+ T cells sorted from blood, taken in a trial of the OX40 agonist ivuxolimab. The DNA of the CDR3 is TGCAGCGTGGGATCCTCGGCTAGCGGAAGGGAGACCCAGTACTTC. It is translated as CSVGSSASGRETQYF.